Below, one TCR beta chain is given with its context. These data belong to a study of T cell repertoires in aging, cancer and after chemotherapy. Germline CDR1 is SGHDT and CDR2 is YYEEEE. Trimming removed 0 bases from V and 4 bases from J, with 14 bases in between. The CDR3 loop spans 15 amino acids. TRB rearrangements spanning V, D and J were amplified using mixed TRB-A/B primers. TCRdb recomputed calls from the multiplex PCR reads with MiXCR, one row per CDR3 protein. Seen here are some 9,700 distinct CDR3 sequences, about 30% observed once, and the top ten hold less than 3.5%. Peripheral blood genomic DNA, not sorted cells or RNA, was the template.

The sample consisted of blood. This receptor was identified in a human donor in good health. V and J are TRBV5-6 and TRBJ2-7; no clear D gene. The CDR3 region is CASSLAGVTSYEQYF. The CDR3 region has the DNA TGTGCCAGCAGCTTGGCTGGGGTTACCTCTTACGAGCAGTACTTC. The full variable domain, its missing parts supplied by reference TRBV5-6 and TRBJ2-7, is DAGVTQSPTHLIKTRGQQVTLRCSPKSGHDTVSWYQQALGQGPQFIFQYYEEEERQRGNFPDRFSGHQFPNYSSELNVNALLLGDSALYLCASSLAGVTSYEQYFGPGTRLTVT.